This TCR beta chain was obtained from a study of blood T cell repertoires in COVID-19 (dated by TCRdb to 2020 to 2022). Regarding the study in general: Samples covering the acute and convalescent phases of COVID-19 were provided by collaborators in the United States, Italy and Spain. The samples were drawn from two sources: the first 160 participants of the ongoing ImmuneRACE study, and over 950 subjects contributed by 6 global collaborators. Where available, HLA class I and class II types were taken from metadata supplied by the sample provider and were not determined by assay-based typing. The repertoires were made available in a free public database intended to serve as a resource for research on the immune response to SARS-CoV-2. The material from the prospective study consisted of cDNA or gDNA derived from T cells, B-cell-depleted T cells, or PBMCs. Sample metadata almost always included a de-identified subject ID, COVID-19 status, age in years and sex. The dataset comprised deeply sampled blood TCRbeta repertoires from subjects exposed to, actively infected with, or recovered from COVID-19. The research as a whole found: The quantity of clinical and demographic metadata differed by source and by participant and was supplied without curation.

Points on this clone: Its antigen is not yet known. Base-call qualities are not available, and no considerably larger clone is one nucleotide away.

The immunoSEQ Assay, a bias-controlled multiplex PCR, was used to amplify TCRbeta CDR3 regions from genomic DNA. The published analysis was carried out like this. Nucleated cell counts per sample were estimated from amplification of reference gene primers within the assay. To quantify the absolute abundance of each unique TCRbeta CDR3 rearrangement, sequence reads were collapsed and filtered. For each sample, productive Simpson clonality was calculated as the square root of Simpson's diversity index across productive rearrangements. Held by TCRdb, this immuneACCESS table contains in-frame sequences only and omits some clones. Under half of the omission traces to an unresolved V gene where checked; the cause of the rest is unknown. The V and J calls and the clone size are those of that table, but D and trimming were determined from the DNA. This sample has 150,000 to 200,000 clones in its table, and 70% to 90% of those were observed once. Of the sample, 5% to 6.5% is held by the ten largest clones.

Whole blood was collected in K2EDTA tubes by collaborating institutions according to the institutions' own protocols. For TCRbeta analysis, collaborators shipped samples as frozen whole blood, isolated PBMCs, or DNA extracted from either of those sample types. Reading from cysteine to phenylalanine, the CDR3 counts 15 amino acids. The read is trimmed to its CDR3 DNA, 45 bases read in frame from base 1. The germline V gene (reference sequence) sets CDR1 to MNHEY and CDR2 to SMNVEV. Trimming costs V 6 bases and J 7 bases, and their ends lie 16 bases apart. The sequence links TRBV27 to TRBJ1-6; too little of a D gene remains to name it. The sample comprised peripheral blood. The receptor was isolated from a man between 40 and 49 years old with active or convalescent COVID-19. This receptor carries the CDR3 CASRPPGSLNSPLHF. The nucleotide sequence is TGTGCCAGCAGGCCCCCGGGAAGCTTAAATTCACCCCTCCACTTT.